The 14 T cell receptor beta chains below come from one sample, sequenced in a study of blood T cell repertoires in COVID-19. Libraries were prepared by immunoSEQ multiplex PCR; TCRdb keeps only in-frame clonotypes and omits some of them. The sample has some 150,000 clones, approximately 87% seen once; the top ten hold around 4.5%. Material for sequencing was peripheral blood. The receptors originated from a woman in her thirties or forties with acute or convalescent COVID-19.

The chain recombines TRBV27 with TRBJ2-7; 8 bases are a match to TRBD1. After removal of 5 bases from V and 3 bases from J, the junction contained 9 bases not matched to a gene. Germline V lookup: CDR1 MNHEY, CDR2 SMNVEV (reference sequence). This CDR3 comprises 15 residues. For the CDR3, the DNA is TGTGCCAGCAGTCCGGACAGGGAAAAACACTACGAGCAGTACTTC. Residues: CASSPDREKHYEQYF.

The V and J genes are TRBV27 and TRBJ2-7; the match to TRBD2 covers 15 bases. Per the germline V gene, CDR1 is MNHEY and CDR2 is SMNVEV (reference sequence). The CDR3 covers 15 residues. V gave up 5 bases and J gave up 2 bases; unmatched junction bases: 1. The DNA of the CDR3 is TGTGCCAGCAGTGGACTAGCGGGAGGGCCCTACGAGCAGTACTTC. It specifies CASSGLAGGPYEQYF.

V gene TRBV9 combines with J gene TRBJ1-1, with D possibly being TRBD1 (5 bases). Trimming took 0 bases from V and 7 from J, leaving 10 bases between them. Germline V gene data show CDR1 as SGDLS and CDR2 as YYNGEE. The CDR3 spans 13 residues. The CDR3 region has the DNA TGTGCCAGCAGCGTAGTCGGGGGAAGTGAAGCTTTCTTT. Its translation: CASSVVGGSEAFF.

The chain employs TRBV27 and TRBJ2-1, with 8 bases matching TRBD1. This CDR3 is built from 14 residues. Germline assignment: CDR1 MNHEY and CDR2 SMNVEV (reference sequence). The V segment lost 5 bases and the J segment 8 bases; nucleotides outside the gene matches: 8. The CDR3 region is CASSTIGQGYEQFF. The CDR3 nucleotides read TGTGCCAGCAGTACCATCGGACAGGGTTATGAGCAGTTCTTC.

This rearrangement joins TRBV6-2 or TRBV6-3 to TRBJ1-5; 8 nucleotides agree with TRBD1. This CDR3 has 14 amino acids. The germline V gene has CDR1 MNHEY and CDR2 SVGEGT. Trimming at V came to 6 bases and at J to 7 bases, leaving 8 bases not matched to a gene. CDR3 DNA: TGTGCCAGCAGCCGGACAGGGAGGGCACAGCCCCAGCATTTT. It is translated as CASSRTGRAQPQHF.

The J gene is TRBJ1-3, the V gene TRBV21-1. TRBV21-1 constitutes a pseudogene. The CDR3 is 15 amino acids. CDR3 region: CASSSPVNSGNTIYF. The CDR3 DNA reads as TGTGCCAGCAGCAGTCCCGTAAACTCTGGAAACACCATATATTTT.

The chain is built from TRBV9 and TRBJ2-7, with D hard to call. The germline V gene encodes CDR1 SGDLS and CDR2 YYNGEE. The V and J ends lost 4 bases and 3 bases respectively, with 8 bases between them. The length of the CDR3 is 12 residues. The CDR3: CASSLPGYEQYF. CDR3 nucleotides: TGTGCCAGCAGCCTCCCGGGCTACGAGCAGTACTTC.

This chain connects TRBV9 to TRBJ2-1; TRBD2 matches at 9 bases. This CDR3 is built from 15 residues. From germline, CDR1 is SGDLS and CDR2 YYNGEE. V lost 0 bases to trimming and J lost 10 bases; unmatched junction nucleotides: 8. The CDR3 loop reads CASSVGTSESQEQFF. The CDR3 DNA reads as TGTGCCAGCAGCGTAGGGACTAGCGAGTCCCAAGAGCAGTTCTTC.

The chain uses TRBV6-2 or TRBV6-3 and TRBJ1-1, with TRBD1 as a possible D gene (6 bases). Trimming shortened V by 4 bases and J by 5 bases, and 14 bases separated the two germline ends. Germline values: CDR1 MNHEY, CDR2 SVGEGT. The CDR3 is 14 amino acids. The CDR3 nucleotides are TGTGCCAGCAGTTCCCAGGGGCGGTGGACTGAAGCTTTCTTT. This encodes CASSSQGRWTEAFF.

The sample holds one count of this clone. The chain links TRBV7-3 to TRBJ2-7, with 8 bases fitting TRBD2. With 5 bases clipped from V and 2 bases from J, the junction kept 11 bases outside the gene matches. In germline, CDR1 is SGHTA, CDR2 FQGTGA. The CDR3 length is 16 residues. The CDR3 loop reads CASSPVGLAGTYEQYF. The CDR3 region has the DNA TGTGCCAGCAGCCCAGTAGGATTAGCGGGGACCTACGAGCAGTACTTC.

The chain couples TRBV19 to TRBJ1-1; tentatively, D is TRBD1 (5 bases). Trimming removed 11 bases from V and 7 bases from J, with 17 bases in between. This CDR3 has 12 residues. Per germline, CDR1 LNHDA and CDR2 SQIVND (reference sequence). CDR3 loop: CASSGGGGEAFF. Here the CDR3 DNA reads TGTGCCTCTTCCGGTGGGGGAGGTGAAGCTTTCTTT.

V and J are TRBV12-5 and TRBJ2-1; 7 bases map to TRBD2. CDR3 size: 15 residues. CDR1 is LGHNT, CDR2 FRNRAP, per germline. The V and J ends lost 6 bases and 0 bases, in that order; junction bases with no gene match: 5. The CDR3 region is CASGSAGSSYNEQFF. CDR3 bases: TGTGCTAGTGGATCAGCGGGAAGCTCCTACAATGAGCAGTTCTTC.

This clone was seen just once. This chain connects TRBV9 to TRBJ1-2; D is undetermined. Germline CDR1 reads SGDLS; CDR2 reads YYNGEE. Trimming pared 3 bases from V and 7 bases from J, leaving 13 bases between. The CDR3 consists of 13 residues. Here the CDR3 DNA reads TGTGCCAGCAGCGGGACCGGGCGGGGTGGCTACACCTTC. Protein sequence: CASSGTGRGGYTF. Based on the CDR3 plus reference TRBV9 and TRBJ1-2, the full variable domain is DSGVTQTPKHLITATGQRVTLRCSPRSGDLSVYWYQQSLDQGLQFLIQYYNGEERAKGNILERFSAQQFPDLHSELNLSSLELGDSALYFCASSGTGRGGYTFGSGTRLTVV.

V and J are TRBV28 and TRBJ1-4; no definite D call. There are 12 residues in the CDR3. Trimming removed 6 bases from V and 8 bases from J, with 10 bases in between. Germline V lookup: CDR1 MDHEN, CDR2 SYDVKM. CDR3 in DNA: TGTGCCAGCAGCCCCGTTCGGGAAAAACTGTTTTTT. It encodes CASSPVREKLFF.